In its sample, the clone carrying this T cell receptor beta chain was seen many times. Its target is not known. This CDR3 contains 12 residues. Looked up from germline, CDR1 is SGHDT and CDR2 is YYEEEE. The germline V and J ends were trimmed by 4 bases and 9 bases, with 11 bases remaining between them. The sample originates from a study of neurological immune-mediated disorders. Broader study findings: HTLV-1-associated myelopathy had the most TCR clonal expansion, whereas multiple sclerosis had the least (lower than in healthy controls).

The sorted libraries involved the use of 850,000 to 1,000,000 CD4+ or CD8+ T cells. Each TCR transcript was tagged with a 10-nucleotide random UMI during 5'RACE. Every sequencing run returned over 190 million TCR-beta sequences, which were derived from 15-18 subjects. TCRdb passed the 5' RACE reads through MiXCR, listing each CDR3 protein once. The sample contains 15,000 to 20,000 distinct CDR3 sequences, 14% of which appear only once. The sequence came from an older woman with HTLV-1-associated myelopathy (HAM/TSP). The chain combines TRBV5-6 with TRBJ2-1; D is perhaps TRBD2 (5 bases). Material: CD4+ T cells from blood. CDR3 sequence reads: CASSLSVGEQFF. The CDR3 nucleotides are TGTGCCAGCAGCCTTAGCGTCGGTGAGCAGTTCTTC.